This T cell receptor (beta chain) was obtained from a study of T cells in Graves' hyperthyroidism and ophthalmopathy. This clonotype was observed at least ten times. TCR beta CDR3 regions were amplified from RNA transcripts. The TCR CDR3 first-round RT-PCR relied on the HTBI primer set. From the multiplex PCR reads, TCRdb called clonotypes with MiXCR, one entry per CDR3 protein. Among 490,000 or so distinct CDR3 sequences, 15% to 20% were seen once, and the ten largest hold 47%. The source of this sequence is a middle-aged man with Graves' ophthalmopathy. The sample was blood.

CDR3 bases: TGTGCCAGCAGCTTCCCACGGACAGGCTATGGCTACACCTTC. Its translation: CASSFPRTGYGYTF. This rearrangement joins TRBV5-6 to TRBJ1-2; 7 bases align to TRBD1. The CDR3 loop spans 14 amino acids. Germline CDR1 is SGHDT and CDR2 is YYEEEE. V lost 2 bases, J lost 4 bases, and 5 bases stayed unmatched.